Reported below is one T cell receptor beta chain. Antigen: not known. CDR1 and CDR2 from the germline V gene are SGHVS and FQNEAQ. The CDR3 consists of 14 residues. V lost 4 bases and J lost 1, with 8 bases in between. This entry is derived from a study of cytomegalovirus exposure and HLA in healthy donors. Study conclusions and caveats: Cytomegalovirus status, reportedly, was diagnosed with high specificity and sensitivity by the classifier.

Generated by immunoSEQ multiplex PCR, the TCRdb table keeps only in-frame clones and is missing some. The sample has some 200,000 clones, 75% to 95% seen once. The origin of this receptor is a woman aged 18-30 years in good health and CMV-seronegative. Sequencing was performed on PBMCs. The chain combines TRBV7-8 with TRBJ1-5; D is ambiguous. The CDR3 sequence: CASSSQSSNQPQHF. DNA of the CDR3: TGTGCCAGCAGCTCGCAGTCGAGCAATCAGCCCCAGCATTTT.